This paragraph reports one TCR beta chain. TCRdb's copy holds only in-frame clones and misses some; the assay was immunoSEQ multiplex PCR. This sample has about 36,000 clones, with about 90% found just once. The CDR3 is 16 amino acids. Germline V gene sequence: CDR1 SGHRS, CDR2 YFSETQ. V was pared by 4 bases and J by 0 bases, with 6 bases of the junction left unmatched. The sample belongs to a study of T cell changes during pregnancy in multiple sclerosis. V usage is TRBV5-1 and J usage is TRBJ2-1; 8 bases fit TRBD2. The receptor was derived from a female donor with multiple sclerosis, enrolled in a pregnancy study. Sequences were derived from CD4+ T cells from peripheral blood mononuclear cells, sampled after pregnancy. The CDR3 DNA reads TGCGCCAGCAGCCCCAGCGGGAGCGACTCCTACAATGAGCAGTTCTTC. Encoded protein: CASSPSGSDSYNEQFF.